This TCR beta chain was sequenced in a study of cytomegalovirus exposure and HLA in healthy donors. The CDR3 loop spans 14 amino acids. The V end lost 7 bases, the J end lost 6 bases, and 15 bases lay between the germline ends. Looked up from germline, CDR1 is WSHSY and CDR2 is SAAADI. The PCR contained 60 Vbeta and 13 Jbeta primers. TCRdb keeps only in-frame clones here, not all; method: immunoSEQ multiplex PCR. This sample has 150,000 to 200,000 clones, with about 75% found just once. This chain connects TRBV10-2 to TRBJ1-4; D call uncertain. This receptor was obtained from a woman aged 50 to 60 in good health and CMV-seropositive. The sample taken for sequencing was PBMCs. The chain's CDR3 is CASNSGLTHEKLFF. The CDR3 bases are TGCGCCAGCAATAGCGGTCTCACCCATGAAAAACTGTTTTTT.